This T cell receptor beta chain was sequenced for a study of breast tumors, draining lymph nodes, adjacent tissues. The lymph nodes were axillary draining lymph nodes from breast cancer patients. In its sample, this clonotype was seen many times. Its target is not known. Study-level points and caveats: Compared with basal-like, luminal-like tumors shared significantly more repertoire with nontumor tissue.

TCRdb used MiXCR to reprocess the multiplex PCR reads, holding one entry per CDR3 protein. Of more than 100,000 distinct CDR3 sequences listed, 20% to 25% are singletons. The CDR3 length is 16 residues. Germline loops: CDR1 SGHRS, CDR2 YFSETQ. V was shortened by 3 bases and J by 1 base, with 15 bases between the two germline ends. This sequence was found in a female donor with breast cancer. Some clones in this sample may be carry-over from other donors' samples. This rearrangement joins TRBV5-1 to TRBJ2-3, with D possibly called TRBD1 or TRBD2 (7 bases each). The material sequenced was axillary lymph node tissue. As DNA, the CDR3 is TGCGCCAGCAGCTCTCAGGGGGGGCCTGGCACAGATACGCAGTATTTT. It encodes CASSSQGGPGTDTQYF.